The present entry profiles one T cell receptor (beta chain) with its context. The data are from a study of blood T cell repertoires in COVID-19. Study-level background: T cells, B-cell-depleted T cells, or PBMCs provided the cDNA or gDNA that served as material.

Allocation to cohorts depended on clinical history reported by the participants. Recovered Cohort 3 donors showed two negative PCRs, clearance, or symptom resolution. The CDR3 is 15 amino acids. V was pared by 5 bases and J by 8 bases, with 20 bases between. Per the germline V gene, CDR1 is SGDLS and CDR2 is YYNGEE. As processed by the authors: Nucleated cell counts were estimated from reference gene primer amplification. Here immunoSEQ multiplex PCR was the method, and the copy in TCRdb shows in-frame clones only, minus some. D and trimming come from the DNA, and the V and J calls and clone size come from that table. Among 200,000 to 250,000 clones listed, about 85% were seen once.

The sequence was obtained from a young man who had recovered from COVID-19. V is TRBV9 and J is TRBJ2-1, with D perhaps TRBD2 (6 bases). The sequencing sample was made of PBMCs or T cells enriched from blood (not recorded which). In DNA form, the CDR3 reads TGTGCCAGCAGTTTAATGGCTAGCGTAACGCATGAGCAGTTCTTC. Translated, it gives CASSLMASVTHEQFF.